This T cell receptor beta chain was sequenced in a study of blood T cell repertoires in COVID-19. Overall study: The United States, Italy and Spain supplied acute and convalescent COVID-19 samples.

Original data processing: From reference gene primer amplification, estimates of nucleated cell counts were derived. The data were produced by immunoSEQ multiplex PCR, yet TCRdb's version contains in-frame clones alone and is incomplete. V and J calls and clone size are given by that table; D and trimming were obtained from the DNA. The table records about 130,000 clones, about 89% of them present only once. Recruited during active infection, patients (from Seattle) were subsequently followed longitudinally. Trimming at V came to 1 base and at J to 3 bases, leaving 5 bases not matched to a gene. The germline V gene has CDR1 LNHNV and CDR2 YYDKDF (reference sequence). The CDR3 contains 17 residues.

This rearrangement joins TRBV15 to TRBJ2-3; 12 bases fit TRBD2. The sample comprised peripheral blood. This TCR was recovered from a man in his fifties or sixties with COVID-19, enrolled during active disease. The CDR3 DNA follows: TGTGCCACCAGCAGAGGGGAACTAGCGGGGGGTACAGATACGCAGTATTTT. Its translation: CATSRGELAGGTDTQYF.